Described below is a single T cell receptor beta chain sequence and its context. Its antigen remains unidentified. This sequence may be a read error, since a much larger clone differs from it by one base. A second PCR of roughly 6 to 12 cycles used a sample-barcoded 5' primer and a J-beta primer mix. Each CDR3 protein gets one entry after TCRdb re-called the 5' RACE reads with MiXCR. The data hold roughly 830,000 distinct CDR3 sequences, with 62% observed a single time. The record originates from a study of blood T cells in healthy people across ages. The study's findings and limits: Naive CD4+ cell counts and diversity both ran higher in long-lived than in aged donors. Researchers judged that diversity estimates from one million T cells fell short of true values.

PBMCs, at least 6 million per sample, were isolated. This receptor was obtained from a man aged 30-40 years in good health. Sequencing was carried out using blood.

CDR3 nucleotide sequence: TGCGCCAACAGCCAAGATCCCGGTAGCGTGTACGAGCAGTACTTC. It encodes CANSQDPGSVYEQYF. The chain carries TRBV4-3 and TRBJ2-4, with D maybe TRBD2 (5 bases). The DNA end favors TRBJ2-7, so the J call may be wrong. The CDR3 is 15 residues long. Germline CDR1 LGHNA, CDR2 YSLEER.